This TCR beta chain was sequenced for a study of CD4+ T cells in melanoma. Whole-study findings and limits: A reported correlation linked neoantigen-specific CD4+ T cells to CD8+, macrophage and B cell function.

Clones were sequenced by immunoSEQ multiplex PCR, and TCRdb holds only the in-frame ones, with some missing. Of about 11,000 clones in the sample, roughly 70% were seen once. A word on this clone: No antigen is known for it.

The CDR3 is 18 amino acids. Germline CDR1 reads ENHRY; CDR2 reads SYGVKD. With 2 bases removed from V and 8 bases from J, the gap between germline ends came to 25 bases. The sample was cells from a culture (not recorded whether cultured in vitro). The sequence derives from a human donor with melanoma. The chain links TRBV10-3 to TRBJ2-1; D is possibly TRBD1 or TRBD2 (7 bases each). In DNA form, the CDR3 reads TGTGCCATCAGTGAGCCGACCCCCCCTGGGGAGGGGGCAGATGAGCAGTTCTTC. Protein: CAISEPTPPGEGADEQFF.